This T cell receptor beta chain originates from a study of T cells in Graves' hyperthyroidism and ophthalmopathy. Study-wide context: At initial diagnosis, before any treatment had begun, peripheral blood was obtained. Study results and limitations: A 13 V-J signature model discriminated ophthalmopathy versus stable hyperthyroidism. Among clonotypes expanded in thyroid above 0.001, most were also found in blood.

RNA transcripts gave rise to amplified TCR beta CDR3 regions. With the HTBI primer set, the TCR CDR3 went through a first round of RT-PCR. TCRdb re-called the multiplex PCR reads through MiXCR, storing one row per CDR3 protein. The sample yields approximately 400,000 distinct CDR3 sequences, roughly 14% seen once. Inclusion characteristics of ophthalmopathy patients comprised a Clinical Activity Score of at least 3, a NOSPECS grade of at least 4, and duration under 3 months. V lost 3 bases to trimming and J lost 4 bases; unmatched junction nucleotides: 11. This CDR3 spans 17 amino acids. Looked up from germline, CDR1 is SGHRS and CDR2 is YFSETQ. This clonotype came up many times. As yet, its antigen is unknown.

The V call is TRBV5-1, the J call TRBJ1-4; 8 nucleotides line up with TRBD1. This receptor was taken from a woman aged 30 to 39 with Graves' ophthalmopathy. The sequenced sample was blood. The CDR3 sequence is CASSSGQGGFGNEKLFF. The CDR3 region has the DNA TGCGCCAGCAGCTCCGGACAGGGAGGCTTCGGTAATGAAAAACTGTTTTTT.